The next 16 T cell receptor beta chains were all read from a single sample in a study of T cell responses to AZD1222 COVID-19 vaccine. Sequencing was performed with immunoSEQ multiplex PCR; in TCRdb, only in-frame clones are kept and a portion is missing. The data show 150,000 to 250,000 clones, about 89% seen once. Sequencing was performed on peripheral blood, taken 28 days after the second AZD1222 dose. Receptor source: an adult who received the AZD1222 COVID-19 vaccine.

The V call is TRBV2, the J call TRBJ1-2, with D possibly matching TRBD1 (5 bases). Trimming stripped 1 base from V and 9 bases from J, with 15 bases between. This CDR3 has 14 residues. From germline, CDR1 is SNHLY and CDR2 FYNNEI. Here the CDR3 reads CASSEGVGAYSYTF. CDR3 nucleotides: TGTGCCAGCAGTGAAGGGGTTGGGGCCTACAGCTACACCTTC.

V is TRBV6-5 and J is TRBJ1-5, with D hard to call. The length of the CDR3 is 14 residues. Between the trimmed V and J ends, which lost 5 bases and 0 bases, there was a span of 8 bases. In germline, CDR1 is MNHEY, CDR2 SVGAGI. The CDR3 nucleotides are TGTGCCAGCAGTCCAGAGGATAGCAATCAGCCCCAGCATTTT. Translated: CASSPEDSNQPQHF.

This sequence joins TRBV5-4 and TRBJ2-1; 11 nucleotides align to TRBD2. The CDR3 runs 17 residues. The germline V gene encodes CDR1 SGHNT and CDR2 YYREEE (reference sequence). V was clipped by 1 base and J by 6 bases; unmatched bases: 9. DNA of the CDR3: TGTGCCAGCAGCTTGCCCCCGGCTAGCGGGAGGATCAATGAGCAGTTCTTC. It specifies CASSLPPASGRINEQFF.

This clone was detected only once. This chain connects TRBV29-1 to TRBJ1-2; D ambiguous. CDR3 length: 11 amino acids. Trimming cost V 6 bases and J 5 bases, with 10 bases left between them. Germline CDR1 reads SQVTM; CDR2 reads ANQGSEA. The CDR3 nucleotides are TGCAGCGTCTCCGGGGTTTATGGCTACACCTTC. This sequence encodes CSVSGVYGYTF.

This chain uses TRBV11-3 with TRBJ1-3; D is unclear. Germline-derived CDR1 and CDR2 are SGHNT and YENEEA. The CDR3 extends over 14 amino acids. V was cut by 3 bases and J by 1 base, with 7 bases left in between. The CDR3: CASSFAVSGNTIYF. The CDR3 DNA sequence: TGTGCCAGCAGCTTTGCGGTTTCTGGAAACACCATATATTTT.

The V gene is TRBV10-2, the J gene TRBJ1-2, with no clear D. Trimming stripped 5 bases from V and 2 bases from J, with 6 bases between. The CDR3 covers 12 residues. Germline V lookup: CDR1 WSHSY, CDR2 SAAADI. For the CDR3, the DNA is TGCGCCAGCAGTAAGGGAAACTATGGCTACACCTTC. Translated: CASSKGNYGYTF.

This chain joins TRBV6-2 or TRBV6-3 and TRBJ2-7; 9 positions match TRBD1. CDR3 length: 16 residues. V was clipped by 4 bases and J by 2 bases; unmatched bases: 9. Germline CDR1 reads MNHEY; CDR2 reads SVGEGT. The DNA of the CDR3 is TGTGCCAGCAGTTTGATAGGACAGGGGACCCCCTACGAGCAGTACTTC. It translates to CASSLIGQGTPYEQYF.

This rearrangement joins TRBV11-2 to TRBJ2-6, with D possibly TRBD1 on 6 matching bases. The CDR3 consists of 16 residues. V lost 5 bases, J lost 4 bases, and 15 bases lay in between. Germline V gene lookup returns CDR1 SGHAT and CDR2 FQNNGV. The CDR3 protein is CASSTFTGPGANVLTF. The CDR3 nucleotides are TGTGCCAGCAGCACCTTCACAGGGCCAGGGGCCAACGTCCTGACTTTC.

The chain uses TRBV27 and TRBJ2-7; 14 nucleotides line up with TRBD2. Germline values: CDR1 MNHEY, CDR2 SMNVEV (reference sequence). J was trimmed by 3 bases and V by 6 bases; bases with no gene match: 7. CDR3 length: 16 residues. The CDR3 DNA reads as TGTGCCAGCAGGGGGACTAGCGGGAGTTTCATCTACGAGCAGTACTTC. Translating it yields CASRGTSGSFIYEQYF.

The chain couples TRBV5-1 to TRBJ2-7, with TRBD1 matching 8 bases. Germline V lookup: CDR1 SGHRS, CDR2 YFSETQ. The CDR3 is 14 amino acids. Losses at the gene ends were 3 bases for V and 2 bases for J; bases not matched to a gene: 4. Here the CDR3 reads CASSSGQGPYEQYF. The DNA of the CDR3 is TGCGCCAGCAGCTCCGGACAGGGTCCCTACGAGCAGTACTTC.

The CDR3 protein is CASRRTGDNSPLHF. In DNA form, the CDR3 reads TGTGCCAGCCGCCGGACAGGGGATAATTCACCCCTCCACTTT. V gene TRBV6-5 combines with J gene TRBJ1-6; 9 bases align to TRBD1. Germline V gene lookup returns CDR1 MNHEY and CDR2 SVGAGI. J lost 5 bases, V lost 8 bases, and 4 bases had no gene match. This CDR3 spans 14 amino acids.

The chain carries TRBV2 and TRBJ1-4, with a tentative D call TRBD1 (6 bases). With 6 bases removed from V and 2 bases from J, the gap between germline ends came to 13 bases. CDR3 length: 15 amino acids. Germline V gene sequence: CDR1 SNHLY, CDR2 FYNNEI. The CDR3 sequence: CASRPTGTTNEKLFF. Here the CDR3 DNA reads TGTGCCAGCAGGCCAACAGGGACCACTAATGAAAAACTGTTTTTT.

This clone was recorded once. V usage is TRBV9 and J usage is TRBJ2-7; D not certain. The CDR3 is 14 residues long. V was shortened by 2 bases and J by 0 bases, with 9 bases between the two germline ends. Germline V gene data show CDR1 as SGDLS and CDR2 as YYNGEE. Here the CDR3 reads CASSVESSSYEQYF. The DNA for the CDR3 is TGTGCCAGCAGCGTCGAGAGTTCCTCCTACGAGCAGTACTTC. The whole variable domain, remainder taken from reference TRBV9 and TRBJ2-7, is DSGVTQTPKHLITATGQRVTLRCSPRSGDLSVYWYQQSLDQGLQFLIQYYNGEERAKGNILERFSAQQFPDLHSELNLSSLELGDSALYFCASSVESSSYEQYFGPGTRLTVT.

The chain recombines TRBV7-6 with TRBJ1-6; 8 positions agree with TRBD1. There are 15 residues in the CDR3. Trimming at V came to 5 bases and at J to 7 bases, leaving 7 bases not matched to a gene. The germline V gene encodes CDR1 SGHVS and CDR2 FNYEAQ. The CDR3, as DNA: TGTGCCAGCAGCCTACGGACAGGGCAGAATTCACCCCTCCACTTT. The encoded protein is CASSLRTGQNSPLHF.

This clone was seen more than once but under ten times. The rearrangement uses TRBV6-5 and TRBJ1-2; possible D gene TRBD1, 5 bases. The germline V and J ends were trimmed by 3 bases and 4 bases, with 15 bases remaining between them. Looked up from germline, CDR1 is MNHEY and CDR2 is SVGAGI. This CDR3 has 15 residues. For the CDR3, the DNA is TGTGCCAGCAGTTATGGCCCTCAGGGCTTCTATGGCTACACCTTC. Encoded protein: CASSYGPQGFYGYTF.

The chain uses TRBV27 and TRBJ2-7, with D possibly TRBD1 on 5 matching bases. Deletions cut 5 bases from V and 4 bases from J, with 15 bases between. CDR1 and CDR2 from the germline V gene are MNHEY and SMNVEV (reference sequence). The CDR3 runs to 14 residues. CDR3 protein: CASSPARERYEQYF. CDR3 DNA sequence: TGTGCCAGCAGTCCGGCCAGGGAACGGTACGAGCAGTACTTC.